This TCR beta chain was observed in a study of blood T cell repertoires in COVID-19. Across the study: The origin of the acute and convalescent COVID-19 samples was the United States, Italy and Spain.

Original data processing: Amplification of reference gene primers provided the estimated nucleated cell counts. TCRdb's copy holds only in-frame clones and misses some; the assay was immunoSEQ multiplex PCR. V and J calls and clone size come straight from that table; D and trimming were deduced from the DNA. The sample shows approximately 270,000 clones, about 80% of them seen only once. Seattle participants joined during active infection and were tracked over time. The ends were cut back, 3 bases at V and 0 bases at J, with 15 bases in the middle. Germline V gives CDR1 SGHAT, CDR2 FQNNGV. CDR3 length: 17 amino acids.

The chain combines TRBV11-2 with TRBJ1-3, with TRBD1 as a possible D gene (5 bases). Material: peripheral blood. The source of this sequence is a person aged 70 to 85 with COVID-19, enrolled during active disease. This chain's CDR3 is CASSLGFDRLSGNTIYF. DNA for the CDR3: TGTGCCAGCAGCTTGGGATTCGACAGACTCTCTGGAAACACCATATATTTT. The full variable domain, its missing parts supplied by reference TRBV11-2 and TRBJ1-3, is EAGVAQSPRYKIIEKRQSVAFWCNPISGHATLYWYQQILGQGPKLLIQFQNNGVVDDSQLPKDRFSAERLKGVDSTLKIQPAKLEDSAVYLCASSLGFDRLSGNTIYFGEGSWLTVV.